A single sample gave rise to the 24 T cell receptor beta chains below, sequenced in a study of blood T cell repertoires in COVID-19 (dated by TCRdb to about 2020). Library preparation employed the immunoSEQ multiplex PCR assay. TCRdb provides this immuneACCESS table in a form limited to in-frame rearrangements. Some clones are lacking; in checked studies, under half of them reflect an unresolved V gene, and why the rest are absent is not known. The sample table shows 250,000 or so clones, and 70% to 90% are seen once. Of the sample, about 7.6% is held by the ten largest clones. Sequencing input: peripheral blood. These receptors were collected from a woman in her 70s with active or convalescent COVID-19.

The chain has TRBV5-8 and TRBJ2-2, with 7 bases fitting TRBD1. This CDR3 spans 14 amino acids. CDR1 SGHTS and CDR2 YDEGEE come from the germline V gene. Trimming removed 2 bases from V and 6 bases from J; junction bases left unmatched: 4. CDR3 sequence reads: CASSLGQEAGELFF. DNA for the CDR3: TGTGCCAGCAGCTTAGGACAGGAAGCCGGGGAGCTGTTTTTT.

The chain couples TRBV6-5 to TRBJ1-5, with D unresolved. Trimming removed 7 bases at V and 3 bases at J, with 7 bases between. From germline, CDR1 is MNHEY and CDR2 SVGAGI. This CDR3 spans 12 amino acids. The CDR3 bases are TGTGCCAGCACCTTAAACAATCAGCCCCAGCATTTT. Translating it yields CASTLNNQPQHF.

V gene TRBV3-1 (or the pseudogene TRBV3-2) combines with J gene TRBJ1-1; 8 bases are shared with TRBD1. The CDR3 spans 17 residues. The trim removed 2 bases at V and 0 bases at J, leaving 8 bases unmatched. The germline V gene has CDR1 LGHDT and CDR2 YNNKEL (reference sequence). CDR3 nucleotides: TGTGCCAGCAGCCAACAAACTAGACAGGGGTTGAACACTGAAGCTTTCTTT. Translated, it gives CASSQQTRQGLNTEAFF.

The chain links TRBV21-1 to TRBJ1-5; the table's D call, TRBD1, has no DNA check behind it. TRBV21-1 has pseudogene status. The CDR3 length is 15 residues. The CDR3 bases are TGTGCCAGCACCCCTAAAGCAGGGGGGAATCAGCCCCAGCATTTT. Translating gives CASTPKAGGNQPQHF.

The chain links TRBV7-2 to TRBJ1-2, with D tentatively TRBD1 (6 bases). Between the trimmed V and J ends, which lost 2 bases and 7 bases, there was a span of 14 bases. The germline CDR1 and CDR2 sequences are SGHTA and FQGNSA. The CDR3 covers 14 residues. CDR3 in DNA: TGTGCCAGCAGCTTACGAAACAGGGCGGGTGGCTACACCTTC. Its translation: CASSLRNRAGGYTF. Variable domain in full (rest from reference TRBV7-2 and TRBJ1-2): GAGVSQSPSNKVTEKGKDVELRCDPISGHTALYWYRQSLGQGLEFLIYFQGNSAPDKSGLPSDRFSAERTGGSVSTLTIQRTQQEDSAVYLCASSLRNRAGGYTFGSGTRLTVV.

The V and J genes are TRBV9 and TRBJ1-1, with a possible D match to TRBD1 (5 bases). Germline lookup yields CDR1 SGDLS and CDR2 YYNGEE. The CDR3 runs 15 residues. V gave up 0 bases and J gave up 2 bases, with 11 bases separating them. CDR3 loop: CASSVAGGVNTEAFF. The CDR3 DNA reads TGTGCCAGCAGCGTAGCTGGAGGGGTCAACACTGAAGCTTTCTTT.

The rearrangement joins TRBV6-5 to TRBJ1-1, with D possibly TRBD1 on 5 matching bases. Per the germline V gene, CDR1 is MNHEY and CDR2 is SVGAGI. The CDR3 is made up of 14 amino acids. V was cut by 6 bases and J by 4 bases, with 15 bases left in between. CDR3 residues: CASSTLGRGTEAFF. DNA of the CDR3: TGTGCCAGCAGCACGCTGGGGAGGGGCACTGAAGCTTTCTTT.

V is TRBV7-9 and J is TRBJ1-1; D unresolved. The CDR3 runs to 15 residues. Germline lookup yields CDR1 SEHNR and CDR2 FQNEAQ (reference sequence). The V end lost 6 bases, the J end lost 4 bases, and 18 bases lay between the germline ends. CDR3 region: CASRLNLIPSTEAFF. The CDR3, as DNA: TGTGCCAGCAGACTGAACCTGATTCCGTCCACTGAAGCTTTCTTT.

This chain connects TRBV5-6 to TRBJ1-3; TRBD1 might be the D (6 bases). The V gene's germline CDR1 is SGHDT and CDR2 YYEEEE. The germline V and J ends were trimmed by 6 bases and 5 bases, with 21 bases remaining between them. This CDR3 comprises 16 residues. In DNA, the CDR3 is TGTGCCAGCACCCCCAGACAGACGGGGGGCCGAAACACCATATATTTT. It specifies CASTPRQTGGRNTIYF.

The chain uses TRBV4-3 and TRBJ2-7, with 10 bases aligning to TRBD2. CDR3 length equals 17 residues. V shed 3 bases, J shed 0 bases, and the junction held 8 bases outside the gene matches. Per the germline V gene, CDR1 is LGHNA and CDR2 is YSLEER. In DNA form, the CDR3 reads TGCGCCAGCAGCCAGGGGCTGTCTAGCGGGGGCTCCTACGAGCAGTACTTC. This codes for CASSQGLSSGGSYEQYF.

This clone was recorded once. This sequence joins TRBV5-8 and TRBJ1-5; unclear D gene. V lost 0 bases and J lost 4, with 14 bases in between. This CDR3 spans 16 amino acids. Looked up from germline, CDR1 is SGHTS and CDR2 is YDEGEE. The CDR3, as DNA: TGTGCCAGCAGCTTGGTGGCAGAGGGTTGGAATCAGCCCCAGCATTTT. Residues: CASSLVAEGWNQPQHF.

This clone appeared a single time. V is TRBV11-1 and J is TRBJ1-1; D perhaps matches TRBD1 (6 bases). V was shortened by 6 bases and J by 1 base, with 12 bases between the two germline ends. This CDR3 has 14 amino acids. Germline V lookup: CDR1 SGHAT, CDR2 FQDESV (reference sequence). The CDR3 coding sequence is TGTGCCAGCAGACGCCCACAGGGGAACACTGAAGCTTTCTTT. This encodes CASRRPQGNTEAFF.

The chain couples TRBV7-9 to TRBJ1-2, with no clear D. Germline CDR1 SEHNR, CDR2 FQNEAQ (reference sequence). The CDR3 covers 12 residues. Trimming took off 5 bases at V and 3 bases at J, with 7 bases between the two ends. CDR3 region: CASSPGYYGYTF. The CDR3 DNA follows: TGTGCCAGCAGCCCGGGTTACTATGGCTACACCTTC.

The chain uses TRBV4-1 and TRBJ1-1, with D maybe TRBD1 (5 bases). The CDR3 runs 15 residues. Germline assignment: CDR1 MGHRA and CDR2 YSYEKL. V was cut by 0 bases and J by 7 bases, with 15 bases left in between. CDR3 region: CASSQDWLRQLEAFF. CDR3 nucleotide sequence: TGCGCCAGCAGCCAAGATTGGTTACGACAGCTTGAAGCTTTCTTT.

The DNA of the CDR3 is TGTGCCAGCAGCTTAGATCGGGTAGGCAGTGGCTACACCTTC. Its translation: CASSLDRVGSGYTF. This chain links TRBV11-2 with TRBJ1-2; D call uncertain. The CDR3 covers 14 residues. With 0 bases removed from V and 7 bases from J, the gap between germline ends came to 12 bases. The germline gives CDR1 SGHAT, CDR2 FQNNGV.

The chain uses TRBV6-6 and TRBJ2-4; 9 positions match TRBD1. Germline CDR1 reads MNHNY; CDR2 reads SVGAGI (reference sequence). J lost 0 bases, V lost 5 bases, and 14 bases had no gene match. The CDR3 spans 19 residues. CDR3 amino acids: CASSLGGTGSRSAKNIQYF. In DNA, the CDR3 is TGTGCCAGCAGTCTGGGGGGGACAGGGTCTAGATCAGCCAAAAACATTCAGTACTTC.

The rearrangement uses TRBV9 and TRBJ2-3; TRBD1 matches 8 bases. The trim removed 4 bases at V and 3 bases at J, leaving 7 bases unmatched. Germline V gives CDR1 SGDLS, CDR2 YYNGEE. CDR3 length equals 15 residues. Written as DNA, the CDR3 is TGTGCCAGCAGCCCCTTCGACAGGGGAACAGATACGCAGTATTTT. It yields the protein CASSPFDRGTDTQYF.

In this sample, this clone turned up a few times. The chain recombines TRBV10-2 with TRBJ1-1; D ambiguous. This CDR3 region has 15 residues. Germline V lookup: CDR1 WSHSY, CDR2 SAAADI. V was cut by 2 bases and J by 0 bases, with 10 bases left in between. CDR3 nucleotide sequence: TGCGCCAGCAGTGAGGCCGACAAGATGAACACTGAAGCTTTCTTT. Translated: CASSEADKMNTEAFF.

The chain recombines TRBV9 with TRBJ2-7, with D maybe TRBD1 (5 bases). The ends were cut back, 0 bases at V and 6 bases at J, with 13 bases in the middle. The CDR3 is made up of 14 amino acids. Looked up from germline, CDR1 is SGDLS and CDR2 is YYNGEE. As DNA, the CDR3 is TGTGCCAGCAGCGTAGGGGCAGGGATTCGCGAGCAGTACTTC. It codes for CASSVGAGIREQYF. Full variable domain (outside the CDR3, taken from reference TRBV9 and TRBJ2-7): DSGVTQTPKHLITATGQRVTLRCSPRSGDLSVYWYQQSLDQGLQFLIQYYNGEERAKGNILERFSAQQFPDLHSELNLSSLELGDSALYFCASSVGAGIREQYFGPGTRLTVT.

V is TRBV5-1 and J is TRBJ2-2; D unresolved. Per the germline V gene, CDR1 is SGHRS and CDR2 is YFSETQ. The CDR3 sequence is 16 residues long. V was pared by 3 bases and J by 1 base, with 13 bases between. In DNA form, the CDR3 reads TGCGCCAGCAGCTATACAGCATCAGAGAACACCGGGGAGCTGTTTTTT. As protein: CASSYTASENTGELFF.

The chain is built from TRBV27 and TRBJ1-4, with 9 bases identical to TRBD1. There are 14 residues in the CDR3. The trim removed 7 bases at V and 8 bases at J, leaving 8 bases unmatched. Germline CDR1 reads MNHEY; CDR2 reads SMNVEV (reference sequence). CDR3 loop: CASTPGQGREKLFF. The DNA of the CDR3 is TGTGCCAGCACACCGGGACAGGGTCGGGAAAAACTGTTTTTT.

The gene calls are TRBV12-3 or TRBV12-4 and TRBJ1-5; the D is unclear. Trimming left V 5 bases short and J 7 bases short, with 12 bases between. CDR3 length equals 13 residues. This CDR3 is CASSPQEGQPQHF. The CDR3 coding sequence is TGTGCCAGCAGTCCCCAGGAAGGACAGCCCCAGCATTTT.

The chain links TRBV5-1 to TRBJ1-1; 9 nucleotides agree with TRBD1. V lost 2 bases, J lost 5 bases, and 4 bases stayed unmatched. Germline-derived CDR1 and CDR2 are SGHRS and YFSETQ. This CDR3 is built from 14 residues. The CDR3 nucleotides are TGCGCCAGCAGCTTAGAGACAGGGGGGACTGAAGCTTTCTTT. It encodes CASSLETGGTEAFF.

The chain's CDR3 is CASSQGPQQPQHF. CDR3 in DNA: TGTGCCAGCAGCCAAGGTCCACAGCAGCCCCAGCATTTT. The chain links TRBV3-1 (or the pseudogene TRBV3-2) to TRBJ1-5; D call uncertain. Germline CDR1 and CDR2: LGHDT and YNNKEL (reference sequence). Trimming left V 1 base short and J 7 bases short, with 8 bases between. This CDR3 spans 13 amino acids.